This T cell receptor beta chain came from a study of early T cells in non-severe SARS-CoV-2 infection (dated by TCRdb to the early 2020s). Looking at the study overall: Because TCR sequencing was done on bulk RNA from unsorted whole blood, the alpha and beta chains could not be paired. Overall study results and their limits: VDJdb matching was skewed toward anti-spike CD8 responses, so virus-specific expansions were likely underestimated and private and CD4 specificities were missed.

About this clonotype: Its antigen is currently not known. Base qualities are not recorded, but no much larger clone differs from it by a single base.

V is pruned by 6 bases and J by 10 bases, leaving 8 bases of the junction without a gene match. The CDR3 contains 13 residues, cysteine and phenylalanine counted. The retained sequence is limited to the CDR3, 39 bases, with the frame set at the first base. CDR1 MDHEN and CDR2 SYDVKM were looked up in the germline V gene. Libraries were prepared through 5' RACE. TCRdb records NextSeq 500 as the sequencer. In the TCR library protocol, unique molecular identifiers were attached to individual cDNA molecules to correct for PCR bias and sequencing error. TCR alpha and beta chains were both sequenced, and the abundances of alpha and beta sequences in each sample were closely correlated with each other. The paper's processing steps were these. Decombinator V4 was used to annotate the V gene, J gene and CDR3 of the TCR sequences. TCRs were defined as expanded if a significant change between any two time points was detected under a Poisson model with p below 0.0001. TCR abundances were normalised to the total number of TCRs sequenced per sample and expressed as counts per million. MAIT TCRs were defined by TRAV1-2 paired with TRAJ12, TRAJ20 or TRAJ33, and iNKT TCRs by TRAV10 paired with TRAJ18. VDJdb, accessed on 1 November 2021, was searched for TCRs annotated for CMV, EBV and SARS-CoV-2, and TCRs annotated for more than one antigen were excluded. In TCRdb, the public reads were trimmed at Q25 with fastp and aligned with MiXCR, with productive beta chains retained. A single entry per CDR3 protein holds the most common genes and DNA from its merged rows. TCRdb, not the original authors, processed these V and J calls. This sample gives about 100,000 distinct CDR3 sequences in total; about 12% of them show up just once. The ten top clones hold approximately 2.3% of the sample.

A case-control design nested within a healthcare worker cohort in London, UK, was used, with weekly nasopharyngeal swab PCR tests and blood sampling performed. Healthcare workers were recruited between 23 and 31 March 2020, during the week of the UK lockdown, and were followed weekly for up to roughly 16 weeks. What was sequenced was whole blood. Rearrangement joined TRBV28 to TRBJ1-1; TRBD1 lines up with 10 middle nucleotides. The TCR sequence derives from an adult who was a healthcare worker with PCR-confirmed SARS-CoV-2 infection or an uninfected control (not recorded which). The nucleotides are TGTGCCAGCAGGGGGGGACAGGGGCTGATAGCTTTCTTT. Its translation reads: CASRGGQGLIAFF.